The entry below gives a single T cell receptor beta chain sequence along with its context. The antigen is unknown. CDR1 and CDR2 (germline): SGHNT, YENEEA. The CDR3 is made up of 16 amino acids. V shed 5 bases and J 9 bases; nucleotides not matched to a gene: 15. This sample was included in a study of cytomegalovirus exposure and HLA in healthy donors. Study-wide results and caveats: The classifier, whose performance was assessed in both the original and validation cohorts, reportedly diagnosed cytomegalovirus status with high specificity and sensitivity. According to a subsequent analysis, TCR clusters identified in the first cohort showed a tendency to co-occur across the roughly 120 validation repertoires. The authors enumerated some 170 TCR beta chains as linked to cytomegalovirus.

Among the 110 or so subjects of the validation cohort, separate from the roughly 670-subject first cohort, were the donors. Some clones are missing from TCRdb's copy, which holds only in-frame ones; the method was immunoSEQ multiplex PCR. The sample has roughly 100,000 clones; about 88% are singletons. The V and J genes are TRBV11-3 and TRBJ1-3; TRBD1 agrees at 8 bases. The TCR sequence derives from a woman between 18 and 29 years old in good health and CMV-seropositive. The sequenced material came from PBMCs. This CDR3 is CASSPGARQGIGTIYF. In nucleotides, the CDR3 is TGTGCCAGCAGCCCTGGGGCAAGACAGGGGATTGGCACCATATATTTT.